Presented here are 12 T cell receptor beta chains from one specimen sequenced in a study of blood T cells in healthy people across ages. A sample-barcoded 5' primer and a J-beta primer mix were used in a second PCR of roughly 7 to 11 cycles. From the 5' RACE reads, TCRdb called clonotypes with MiXCR, one entry per CDR3 protein. The sample has approximately 800,000 distinct CDR3 sequences, less than 80% seen once. The sequenced sample consisted of blood. Receptor source: a man younger than 45 in good health.

J is TRBJ2-5 and V is TRBV6-9; 8 nucleotides line up with TRBD2. Germline assignment: CDR1 MNHGY and CDR2 SVAAGI. Trimming at V came to 10 bases and at J to 2 bases, leaving 6 bases not matched to a gene. The CDR3 covers 13 residues. The CDR3 coding sequence is TGTGCCACCCGGACTAGCCGTCAAGAGACCCAGTACTTC. Its translation: CATRTSRQETQYF.

The V call is TRBV14, the J call TRBJ2-4; D might be TRBD2 (5 bases). With the DNA end fitting TRBJ2-5 better, the J assignment may be wrong. CDR3 length: 14 amino acids. CDR1 is SGHDN and CDR2 is FVKESK in the germline V gene. This chain's CDR3 is CASSQVRGQETQYF. As DNA, the CDR3 is TGTGCCAGCAGCCAAGTTCGGGGACAAGAGACCCAGTACTTC.

CDR3 loop: CSARGSNSYEQYF. DNA for the CDR3: TGCAGTGCTAGAGGGTCCAACTCCTACGAGCAGTACTTC. V and J are TRBV20-1 and TRBJ2-7; D gene unclear. V lost 1 base and J 0 bases, leaving 7 bases between the germline ends. CDR3 length equals 13 residues. Germline values: CDR1 DFQATT, CDR2 SNEGSKA (reference sequence).

The CDR3 region is CASSQVERQKRYQETQYF. CDR3 nucleotide sequence: TGCGCCAGCAGCCAAGTGGAGAGGCAGAAAAGGTACCAAGAGACCCAGTACTTC. The gene calls are TRBV4-3 and TRBJ2-5; D call uncertain. The V gene lost 1 base and the J gene lost 0 bases, with 18 bases spanning the gap. Looked up from germline, CDR1 is LGHNA and CDR2 is YSLEER. This CDR3 is built from 18 residues.

CDR3 nucleotides: TGTGCCAGCAGCTTAGGGGGACAGCAGTACTTC. Translated: CASSLGGQQYF. The gene calls are TRBV7-9 and TRBJ2-7; D assignment may be TRBD1 or TRBD2 (5 bases each). Germline CDR1 SEHNR, CDR2 FQNEAQ (reference sequence). CDR3 length: 11 residues. Deletions cut 1 base from V and 8 bases from J, with 6 bases between. Full variable domain (rest looked up from reference TRBV7-9 and TRBJ2-7): DTGVSQNPRHKITKRGQNVTFRCDPISEHNRLYWYRQTLGQGPEFLTYFQNEAQLEKSRLLSDRFSAERPKGSFSTLEIQRTEQGDSAMYLCASSLGGQQYFGPGTRLTVT.

V gene TRBV7-2 combines with J gene TRBJ2-4; possible D gene TRBD2, 7 bases. With 4 bases removed from V and 3 bases from J, the gap between germline ends came to 13 bases. The CDR3 extends over 15 amino acids. Germline values: CDR1 SGHTA, CDR2 FQGNSA. CDR3 loop: CASSSQGGGKNIQYF. CDR3 nucleotide sequence: TGTGCCAGCAGCTCCCAGGGAGGGGGCAAAAACATTCAGTACTTC. The full variable domain, its missing parts supplied by reference TRBV7-2 and TRBJ2-4, is GAGVSQSPSNKVTEKGKDVELRCDPISGHTALYWYRQSLGQGLEFLIYFQGNSAPDKSGLPSDRFSAERTGGSVSTLTIQRTQQEDSAVYLCASSSQGGGKNIQYFGAGTRLSVL.

In this sample, this clonotype turned up once. The V gene is TRBV6-2 or TRBV6-3, the J gene TRBJ1-6; D is uncertain. The germline CDR1 and CDR2 sequences are MNHEY and SVGEGT. The CDR3 consists of 15 residues. The ends were cut back, 0 bases at V and 9 bases at J, with 12 bases in the middle. As DNA, the CDR3 is TGTGCCAGCAGTTACTCGTCGGGATATGGTTCACCCCTCCACTTT. It translates to CASSYSSGYGSPLHF.

This clonotype was counted between two and nine times. CDR3 residues: CASSGTENTEAFF. As DNA, the CDR3 is TGTGCCAGCAGCGGGACAGAGAACACTGAAGCTTTCTTT. The V call is TRBV7-2, the J call TRBJ1-1, with 7 bases that match TRBD1. The junction had 1 base not matched to a gene; V was cut back by 5 bases and J by 1 base. The CDR3 contains 13 residues. In germline, CDR1 is SGHTA, CDR2 FQGNSA.

DNA for the CDR3: TGCAGTGCTCGCCGCCAAGGGTGGGGGGAAAAACTGTTTTTT. Protein sequence: CSARRQGWGEKLFF. The V gene is TRBV20-1, the J gene TRBJ1-4, with D maybe TRBD1 (5 bases). Looked up from germline, CDR1 is DFQATT and CDR2 is SNEGSKA (reference sequence). The length of the CDR3 is 14 residues. Between the trimmed V and J ends, which lost 5 bases and 8 bases, there was a span of 18 bases.

The chain is built from TRBV5-6 and TRBJ2-7; 8 nucleotides match TRBD1. The CDR3 has 15 residues. V was pared by 2 bases and J by 0 bases, with 4 bases of the junction left unmatched. The germline V gene has CDR1 SGHDT and CDR2 YYEEEE. The CDR3 DNA reads TGTGCCAGCAGCTTTACAGGGGGGACCTCCTACGAGCAGTACTTC. It translates to CASSFTGGTSYEQYF.

This clonotype came up once. V gene TRBV12-3 or TRBV12-4 combines with J gene TRBJ1-2; 8 bases fit TRBD1. The J segment lost 4 bases and the V segment lost 6 bases, leaving 7 bases of the junction unmatched. The CDR3 length is 14 residues. In DNA, the CDR3 is TGTGCCAGCAGCCGGCAGGGGGCTGGCTATGGCTACACCTTC. Encoded protein: CASSRQGAGYGYTF.

The chain uses TRBV6-2 or TRBV6-3 and TRBJ2-3, with TRBD2 matching 10 bases. From germline, CDR1 is MNHEY and CDR2 SVGEGT. J gave up 6 bases and V 0 bases, and 6 bases lay outside the gene matches. The CDR3 totals 16 residues. The CDR3 loop is CASSYSPSGGDDTQYF. In DNA form, the CDR3 reads TGTGCCAGCAGTTACTCGCCTAGCGGGGGCGACGATACGCAGTATTTT.